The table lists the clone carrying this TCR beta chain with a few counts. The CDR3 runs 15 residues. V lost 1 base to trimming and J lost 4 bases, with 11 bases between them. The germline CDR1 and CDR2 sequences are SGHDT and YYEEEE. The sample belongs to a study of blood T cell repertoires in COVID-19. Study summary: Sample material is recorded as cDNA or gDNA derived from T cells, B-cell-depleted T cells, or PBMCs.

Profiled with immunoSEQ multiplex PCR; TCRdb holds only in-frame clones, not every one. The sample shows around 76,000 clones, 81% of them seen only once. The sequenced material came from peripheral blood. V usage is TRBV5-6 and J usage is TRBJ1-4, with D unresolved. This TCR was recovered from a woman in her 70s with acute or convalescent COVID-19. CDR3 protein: CASSLFNHYNEKLFF. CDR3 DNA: TGTGCCAGCAGCTTGTTCAACCACTATAATGAAAAACTGTTTTTT.